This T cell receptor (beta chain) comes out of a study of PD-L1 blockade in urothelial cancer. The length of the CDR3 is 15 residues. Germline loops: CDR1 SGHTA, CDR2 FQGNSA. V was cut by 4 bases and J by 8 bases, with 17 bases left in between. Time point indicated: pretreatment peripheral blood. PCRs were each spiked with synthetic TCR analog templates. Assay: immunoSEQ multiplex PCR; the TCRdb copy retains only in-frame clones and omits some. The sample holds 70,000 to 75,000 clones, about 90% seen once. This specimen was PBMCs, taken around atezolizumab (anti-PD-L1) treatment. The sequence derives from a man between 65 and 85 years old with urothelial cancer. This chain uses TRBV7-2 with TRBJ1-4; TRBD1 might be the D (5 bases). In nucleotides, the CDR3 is TGTGCCAGCAGCTCACGCCCGGGGGTATCGGAAAAACTGTTTTTT. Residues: CASSSRPGVSEKLFF. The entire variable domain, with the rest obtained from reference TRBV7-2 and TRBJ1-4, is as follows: GAGVSQSPSNKVTEKGKDVELRCDPISGHTALYWYRQSLGQGLEFLIYFQGNSAPDKSGLPSDRFSAERTGGSVSTLTIQRTQQEDSAVYLCASSSRPGVSEKLFFGSGTQLSVL.